This T cell receptor beta chain was recorded in a study of T-cell reconstitution after alpha-beta-depleted transplantation in children. Findings and limits, study-wide: Alpha-beta T cells about two months after transplant reportedly derived from several hundred expanded graft clones.

Preparation of the TCRbeta library was carried out with unique molecular identifiers. TCRdb fed the PCR reads into MiXCR, producing one record per CDR3 protein. In the table there are about 600,000 distinct CDR3 sequences, roughly 13% of which are singletons. This clonotype appeared a few times. Its antigen is unknown. CDR1 and CDR2 (germline): MDHEN, SYDVKM. V lost 5 bases to trimming and J lost 0 bases, with 11 bases between them. This CDR3 spans 14 amino acids. Source: PBMCs, mostly from graft donor cells, taken 360 days after TCRalphabeta/CD19-depleted stem cell transplant. V and J are TRBV28 and TRBJ2-7; a possible D gene is TRBD1 (6 bases). This sequence originates from a male patient between 5 and 17 years old who had a stem cell transplant for acute myeloid leukemia, so the T cells may come from the graft donor. In nucleotides, the CDR3 is TGTGCCAGCAGTAGGGACACGGGCTCCTACGAGCAGTACTTC. It translates to CASSRDTGSYEQYF.